The T cell receptor beta chain under discussion was sequenced for a study of blood T cell repertoires in COVID-19. Study as a whole: The United States, Italy and Spain supplied acute and convalescent COVID-19 samples. T cells, B-cell-depleted T cells, or PBMCs provided the cDNA or gDNA that served as material.

Trimming took off 5 bases at V and 5 bases at J, with 17 bases between the two ends. There are 15 residues in the CDR3. CDR1 and CDR2 from the germline V gene are SGHAT and FQNNGV. Authors' analysis steps: Reference gene primer amplification gave nucleated cell count estimates. The protocol was immunoSEQ multiplex PCR, while the TCRdb copy is restricted to in-frame clones and leaves out a portion. V, J and clone size derive from that table, while D and trimming were established from the DNA sequence. The sample includes a few hundred thousand clones, nearly 90% of them seen just once. The Seattle site enrolled patients during active infection and followed them longitudinally.

This chain links TRBV11-2 with TRBJ2-3; weak D call: TRBD1 (6 bases). The source material was peripheral blood. The TCR originated in a man aged 50-60 years with COVID-19, enrolled during active disease. The CDR3 reads CASSLTGLDVDTQYF. CDR3 nucleotides: TGTGCCAGCAGCCTCACAGGGCTTGACGTAGATACGCAGTATTTT.